The next 16 T cell receptor beta chains were all read from a single sample in a study of shared clonotypes between healthy human individuals. Produced via immunoSEQ multiplex PCR; TCRdb's table is partial and in-frame only. This table has approximately 1,500,000 clones, 95% to 99% appearing once. The sequencing input was naive CD4+ T cells sorted from blood. Subset noted: CD45RA+ positively selected. Receptors were obtained from a man aged 30 to 45 in good health.

This clone was counted a single time. J is TRBJ1-5 and V is TRBV19; a weak D match, TRBD1 (5 bases). Germline values: CDR1 LNHDA, CDR2 SQIVND (reference sequence). Trimming took off 5 bases at V and 4 bases at J, with 18 bases between the two ends. This CDR3 is built from 16 residues. The CDR3 DNA sequence: TGTGCCAGTAGTCCCCGGCGGGGGTCAGCAAATCAGCCCCAGCATTTT. It is translated as CASSPRRGSANQPQHF.

Comments on this clone: The sample contains more than one DNA sequence encoding this CDR3. The chain carries TRBV9 and TRBJ2-3; D remains ambiguous. V lost 0 bases and J 2 bases, leaving 7 bases between the germline ends. Per the germline V gene, CDR1 is SGDLS and CDR2 is YYNGEE. The CDR3 length is 14 residues. The CDR3 here is CASSVVDSTDTQYF. CDR3 coding DNA: TGTGCCAGCAGCGTAGTAGATTCCACAGATACGCAGTATTTT.

This rearrangement joins TRBV27 to TRBJ2-7; 11 bases match TRBD2. V lost 6 bases and J lost 3; bases outside the gene matches: 4. The germline gives CDR1 MNHEY, CDR2 SMNVEV (reference sequence). This CDR3 has 14 amino acids. The DNA for the CDR3 is TGTGCCAGCAGACCTAGCGGGAGGAACTACGAGCAGTACTTC. It translates to CASRPSGRNYEQYF.

The CDR3 is CASSFSATVYEQYF. The CDR3 DNA sequence: TGTGCCAGCAGCTTCAGCGCAACCGTCTACGAGCAGTACTTC. The genes are TRBV7-2 and TRBJ2-7, with D unresolved. The CDR3 is 14 residues long. Germline CDR1 and CDR2: SGHTA and FQGNSA. V shed 3 bases and J shed 3 bases, with 12 bases lying between them.

The chain has TRBV5-1 and TRBJ2-7; TRBD2 matches at 10 bases. J lost 6 bases, V lost 4 bases, and 10 bases had no gene match. The CDR3 spans 15 residues. Germline CDR1 is SGHRS and CDR2 is YFSETQ. The CDR3: CASSPSGRGPVEQYF. CDR3 in DNA: TGCGCCAGCAGCCCTAGCGGGAGAGGTCCGGTCGAGCAGTACTTC.

CDR3 region: CASRLTGEAFF. As DNA, the CDR3 is TGTGCCAGCAGATTGACAGGTGAAGCTTTCTTT. The genes are TRBV2 and TRBJ1-1; D perhaps matches TRBD1 (6 bases). Germline lookup yields CDR1 SNHLY and CDR2 FYNNEI. V was clipped by 6 bases and J by 7 bases, with 9 bases between them. This CDR3 spans 11 amino acids.

This chain joins TRBV29-1 and TRBJ2-5; D remains unclear. Germline-derived CDR1 and CDR2 are SQVTM and ANQGSEA. The CDR3 contains 13 residues. V dropped 4 bases and J dropped 2 bases, with 11 bases sitting between them. CDR3 sequence: CSVGQSAQETQYF. DNA for the CDR3: TGCAGCGTTGGTCAGAGCGCTCAAGAGACCCAGTACTTC.

This sequence joins TRBV10-3 and TRBJ2-7; D remains unclear. The germline gives CDR1 ENHRY, CDR2 SYGVKD. V gave up 5 bases and J gave up 3 bases, with 8 bases separating them. This CDR3 region has 12 residues. CDR3 loop: CAISYQDYEQYF. DNA for the CDR3: TGTGCCATCAGTTACCAGGACTACGAGCAGTACTTC.

The chain carries TRBV19 and TRBJ2-3; D perhaps matches TRBD1 (6 bases). Trimming took off 6 bases at V and 4 bases at J, with 17 bases between the two ends. The CDR3 extends over 15 amino acids. The germline gives CDR1 LNHDA, CDR2 SQIVND (reference sequence). The CDR3 reads CASRNHGTLADTQYF. As DNA, the CDR3 is TGTGCCAGTAGAAACCACGGGACACTGGCAGATACGCAGTATTTT.

This chain links TRBV7-2 with TRBJ1-5; perhaps TRBD1 as D (6 bases). Germline-derived CDR1 and CDR2 are SGHTA and FQGNSA. V was clipped by 5 bases and J by 13 bases, with 24 bases between them. CDR3 length: 15 amino acids. Here the CDR3 reads CASSLLRGDQGAQHF. The CDR3 DNA is TGTGCCAGCAGCCTACTTAGGGGGGATCAGGGAGCACAGCATTTT.

Comment on this clone: This CDR3 is also generated by other DNA sequences in the sample. The V gene is TRBV18, the J gene TRBJ2-3, with D tentatively TRBD1 or TRBD2 (5 bases each). The V gene lost 3 bases and the J gene lost 6 bases, with 10 bases spanning the gap. Germline CDR1 reads KGHSH; CDR2 reads LQKENI. The CDR3 is 13 amino acids. In DNA form, the CDR3 reads TGTGCCAGCTCACCGCCGGGACGGGATACGCAGTATTTT. Protein: CASSPPGRDTQYF.

The J gene is TRBJ1-4, the V gene TRBV6-5, with D tentatively TRBD1 (6 bases). The germline V and J ends were trimmed by 6 bases and 8 bases, with 16 bases remaining between them. The CDR3 is 14 residues long. Germline loops: CDR1 MNHEY, CDR2 SVGAGI. CDR3 coding DNA: TGTGCCAGCAGATCCACAGGGAGGGGGGAAAAACTGTTTTTT. Translation: CASRSTGRGEKLFF.

The rearrangement joins TRBV18 to TRBJ1-5; D unclear. This CDR3 has 15 amino acids. The V gene's germline CDR1 is KGHSH and CDR2 LQKENI. V lost 1 base and J 5 bases, leaving 12 bases between the germline ends. The CDR3 here is CASSPLGLRDQPQHF. The CDR3 region has the DNA TGTGCCAGCTCACCACTCGGCCTTAGGGATCAGCCCCAGCATTTT.

The chain couples TRBV6-5 to TRBJ1-1; TRBD1 aligns across 7 bases. Germline CDR1 reads MNHEY; CDR2 reads SVGAGI. This CDR3 is built from 14 residues. The V segment lost 6 bases and the J segment 2 bases; nucleotides outside the gene matches: 6. DNA for the CDR3: TGTGCCAGCAGGGCGGGACAGACAAACACTGAAGCTTTCTTT. It yields the protein CASRAGQTNTEAFF.

The rearrangement uses TRBV6-1 and TRBJ1-1, with D perhaps TRBD1 (6 bases). The V end was cut by 7 bases, the J end by 4 bases, with 13 bases between. The CDR3 totals 13 residues. Germline CDR1 reads MNHNS; CDR2 reads SASEGT. As DNA, the CDR3 is TGTGCCAGCACCCAGGAGGGGGGCACTGAAGCTTTCTTT. Amino acid sequence: CASTQEGGTEAFF.

The V call is TRBV27, the J call TRBJ2-3, with D perhaps TRBD2 (6 bases). This CDR3 is 16 amino acids long. Germline-derived CDR1 and CDR2 are MNHEY and SMNVEV (reference sequence). V dropped 8 bases and J dropped 0 bases, with 18 bases sitting between them. Here the CDR3 reads CASGLVRTTSTDTQYF. Here the CDR3 DNA reads TGTGCCAGCGGCTTAGTTCGGACTACAAGCACAGATACGCAGTATTTT.